A selection of T cell receptor beta chains follows, all from one sample in a study of CD8 T cells in ankylosing spondylitis. From the 5' RACE reads, TCRdb called clonotypes with MiXCR, one entry per CDR3 protein. Here the sample spans fewer than 500,000 distinct CDR3 sequences, 25% to 30% being singletons. The specimen was blood, either unsorted or a sorted T cell fraction (not recorded which). All receptors derive from a male donor with ankylosing spondylitis. Each CDR3 is given with its conserved first and last residue. The D gene is left open where the match is weak. Some rows mark clone size as missing; the rest say once, few, many or name a class of expanded clone.

many,TRBV7-2,TRBD1,TRBJ2-1,CASSRRSTGIHNEQFF,TGTGCCAGCAGTCGCCGGTCGACAGGGATCCACAATGAGCAGTTCTTC
few,TRBV3-1,NA,TRBJ2-1,CASSQVRGSGNEQFF,TGTGCCAGCAGCCAAGTTCGGGGTTCGGGCAATGAGCAGTTCTTC
NA,TRBV24-1,NA,TRBJ2-5,CATSDTLTGSQETQYF,TGTGCCACCAGTGACACTCTTACAGGGAGTCAAGAGACCCAGTACTTC
few,TRBV10-2,NA,TRBJ2-3,CASSETGSTDTQYF,TGCGCCAGCAGTGAGACAGGGTCTACAGATACGCAGTATTTT
NA,TRBV18,TRBD1,TRBJ2-2,CASSPPGQGLSTGELFF,TGTGCCAGCTCACCACCTGGACAGGGGCTAAGCACCGGGGAGCTGTTTTTT
NA,TRBV19,TRBD2,TRBJ2-3,CASSSRSGTQATQYF,TGTGCCAGTAGTTCCCGAAGCGGGACGCAAGCTACGCAGTATTTT
few,TRBV10-3,NA,TRBJ2-7,CAISEPQGTSYEQYF,TGTGCCATCAGTGAGCCACAGGGAACCTCCTACGAGCAGTACTTC
few,TRBV5-1,TRBD2,TRBJ2-1,CASSGTLAGGRYNEQFF,TGCGCCAGCAGCGGTACCTTAGCGGGAGGGAGGTACAATGAGCAGTTCTTC
NA,TRBV20-1,NA,TRBJ2-2,CSASGGNTGELFF,TGCAGTGCTAGTGGCGGGAACACCGGGGAGCTGTTTTTT
NA,TRBV20-1,NA,TRBJ1-4,CSASRQDNEKLFF,TGCAGTGCTAGTAGACAGGATAATGAAAAACTGTTTTTT
few,TRBV27,NA,TRBJ2-7,CASRPIGALTYEQYF,TGTGCCAGCAGGCCAATAGGGGCCCTAACCTACGAGCAGTACTTC
few,TRBV29-1,TRBD2,TRBJ2-3,CSVDGLAGDTDTQYF,TGCAGCGTTGACGGACTAGCGGGAGACACAGATACGCAGTATTTT
few,TRBV7-8,TRBD2,TRBJ2-1,CASSLGGLAGVGNEQFF,TGTGCCAGCAGCTTAGGGGGACTAGCGGGAGTAGGGAATGAGCAGTTCTTC
NA,TRBV5-1,NA,TRBJ1-5,CASSLDAANQPQHF,TGCGCCAGCAGCTTGGACGCGGCAAATCAGCCCCAGCATTTT
NA,TRBV5-1,TRBD1,TRBJ2-4,CASSLGDSQNIQYF,TGCGCCAGCAGCTTGGGGGACAGTCAAAACATTCAGTACTTC
few,TRBV2,TRBD2,TRBJ2-3,CASSELTSSDTQYF,TGTGCCAGCAGTGAATTGACTAGCTCAGATACGCAGTATTTT
NA,TRBV12-3/TRBV12-4,NA,TRBJ1-5,CASSSYRAGQPQHF,TGTGCCAGCAGTTCATACAGGGCCGGTCAGCCCCAGCATTTT
NA,TRBV19,TRBD2,TRBJ2-1,CASSIEREYSEQFF,TGTGCCAGTAGTATCGAGCGGGAGTACAGTGAGCAGTTCTTC
NA,TRBV12-5,NA,TRBJ1-1,CAGSRDSGEAFF,TGTGCTGGGTCCAGGGATTCTGGTGAAGCTTTCTTT
NA,TRBV7-2,NA,TRBJ2-3,CASSLVFEDTQYF,TGTGCCAGCAGCTTAGTGTTCGAAGATACGCAGTATTTT
few,TRBV12-3/TRBV12-4,NA,TRBJ1-3,CASSFTGPGNTIYF,TGTGCCAGCAGTTTCACAGGGCCCGGAAACACCATATATTTT
NA,TRBV5-1,TRBD1,TRBJ2-3,CASSKGQQDTQYF,TGCGCCAGCAGCAAGGGACAGCAAGATACGCAGTATTTT
few,TRBV12-3/TRBV12-4,NA,TRBJ2-2,CASSLGQRNTGELFF,TGTGCCAGCAGTTTGGGCCAGAGGAACACCGGGGAGCTGTTTTTT
NA,TRBV20-1,NA,TRBJ1-1,CSASQTTEAFF,TGCAGTGCTAGTCAGACAACTGAAGCTTTCTTT
NA,TRBV25-1,TRBD1,TRBJ1-1,CASRQGAEAFF,TGTGCCAGCAGGCAGGGGGCTGAAGCTTTCTTT
few,TRBV18,NA,TRBJ2-7,CASSPRRDYEQYF,TGTGCCAGCTCACCCCGACGAGACTACGAGCAGTACTTC
many,TRBV12-3/TRBV12-4,NA,TRBJ2-7,CASREDGASSYEQYF,TGTGCCAGCAGGGAAGACGGGGCGAGCTCCTACGAGCAGTACTTC
few,TRBV29-1,NA,TRBJ1-2,CSVESSGGRGYTF,TGCAGCGTTGAATCAAGCGGGGGCCGCGGCTACACCTTC
few,TRBV5-5,NA,TRBJ1-1,CASSLEQTYTEAFF,TGTGCCAGCAGCTTGGAACAGACATACACTGAAGCTTTCTTT
NA,TRBV29-1,TRBD1,TRBJ2-1,CSVEAGTGAYNEQFF,TGCAGCGTTGAGGCCGGGACAGGAGCCTACAATGAGCAGTTCTTC
NA,TRBV5-1,NA,TRBJ2-5,CASSLAWVGETQYF,TGCGCCAGCAGCTTGGCCTGGGTGGGAGAGACCCAGTACTTC
few,TRBV11-2,NA,TRBJ2-3,CASSKGRQPSDTQYF,TGTGCCAGCAGCAAGGGGCGGCAGCCTAGTGATACGCAGTATTTT
NA,TRBV30,TRBD2,TRBJ2-5,CAWGGLAYETQYF,TGTGCCTGGGGGGGACTAGCGTACGAGACCCAGTACTTC
once,TRBV2,NA,TRBJ1-6,CASSRESSPLHF,TGTGCCAGCAGCAGGGAGAGTTCACCCCTCCACTTT
few,TRBV6-1,NA,TRBJ1-5,CASRREGGSNQPQHF,TGTGCCAGCCGTCGCGAAGGGGGTAGCAATCAGCCCCAGCATTTT
many,TRBV5-1,NA,TRBJ2-1,CASSFSGGSYNEQFF,TGTGCCAGCAGTTTCAGCGGAGGGTCCTACAATGAGCAGTTCTTC
NA,TRBV5-1,NA,TRBJ1-2,CASSADTGLGYTF,TGCGCCAGCAGCGCCGATACAGGGCTCGGCTACACCTTC
few,TRBV3-1,NA,TRBJ2-5,CASSQPWVGWQETQYF,TGTGCCAGCAGCCAGCCATGGGTAGGGTGGCAAGAGACCCAGTACTTC
NA,TRBV5-6,NA,TRBJ2-1,CASSLGRVSSYNEQFF,TGTGCCAGCAGCTTAGGACGGGTCAGCTCCTACAATGAGCAGTTCTTC
few,TRBV19,NA,TRBJ1-1,CASSIDRGGLSAEAFF,TGTGCCAGTAGTATAGATCGAGGAGGGTTGAGCGCTGAAGCTTTCTTT
once,TRBV11-2,NA,TRBJ2-2,CASSLLTSSTGELFF,TGTGCCAGCAGCTTATTAACTTCATCCACCGGGGAGCTGTTTTTT
NA,TRBV20-1,NA,TRBJ2-5,CSAFSAGTQYF,TGCAGTGCTTTTAGCGCGGGGACCCAGTACTTC
NA,TRBV20-1,TRBD1,TRBJ2-5,CSARTGGWETQYF,TGCAGTGCTAGGACAGGGGGCTGGGAGACCCAGTACTTC
NA,TRBV20-1,NA,TRBJ2-1,CSAEKGRENNEQFF,TGCAGTGCTGAGAAGGGACGGGAGAACAATGAGCAGTTCTTC